This T cell receptor beta chain came from a study of PD-1 blockade in classical Hodgkin lymphoma. Germline V gene data show CDR1 as WSHSY and CDR2 as SAAADI. The V end was cut by 4 bases, the J end by 3 bases, with 10 bases between. CDR3 size: 13 residues. Time point here: cycle 4 day 1 (C4D1), after 6 weeks of nivolumab. Every one of the patients relapsed after autologous stem cell transplantation (brentuximab vedotin exposure was variable). Assay: immunoSEQ multiplex PCR; the TCRdb copy retains only in-frame clones and omits some. The sample records around 50,000 clones, around 89% being singletons. Study-level results: A reduction in baseline TCR diversity was reportedly seen in newly diagnosed patients relative to healthy donors. Prior therapy or disease activity may underlie the repertoire differences, whose causes remain undefined. By cycle point C4D1, TCR diversity had risen significantly in CD4+ cells (but not CD8+ cells).

With regard to this clone: Its antigen is as yet unknown.

The rearrangement links TRBV10-2 to TRBJ2-7; tentative D call: TRBD2 (5 bases). Sequences were derived from peripheral blood mononuclear cells (PBMCs), sampled before the fourth cycle of nivolumab. The receptor's source is a human donor with classical Hodgkin lymphoma. The chain's CDR3 is CASSVGGSYEQYF. In nucleotides, the CDR3 is TGCGCCAGCAGTGTTGGAGGAAGCTACGAGCAGTACTTC.